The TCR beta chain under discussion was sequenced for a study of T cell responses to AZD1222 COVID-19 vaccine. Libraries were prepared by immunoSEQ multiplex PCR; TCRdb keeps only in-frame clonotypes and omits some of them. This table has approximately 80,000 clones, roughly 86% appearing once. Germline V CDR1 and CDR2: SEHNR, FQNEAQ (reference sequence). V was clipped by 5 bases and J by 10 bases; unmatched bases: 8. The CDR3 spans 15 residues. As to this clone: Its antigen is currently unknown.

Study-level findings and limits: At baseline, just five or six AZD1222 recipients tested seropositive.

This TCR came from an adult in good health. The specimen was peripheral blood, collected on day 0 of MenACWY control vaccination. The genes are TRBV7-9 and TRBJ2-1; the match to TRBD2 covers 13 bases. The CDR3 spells CASSITSGGAQEQFF. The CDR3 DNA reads TGTGCCAGCAGCATAACTAGCGGGGGGGCTCAGGAGCAGTTCTTC.